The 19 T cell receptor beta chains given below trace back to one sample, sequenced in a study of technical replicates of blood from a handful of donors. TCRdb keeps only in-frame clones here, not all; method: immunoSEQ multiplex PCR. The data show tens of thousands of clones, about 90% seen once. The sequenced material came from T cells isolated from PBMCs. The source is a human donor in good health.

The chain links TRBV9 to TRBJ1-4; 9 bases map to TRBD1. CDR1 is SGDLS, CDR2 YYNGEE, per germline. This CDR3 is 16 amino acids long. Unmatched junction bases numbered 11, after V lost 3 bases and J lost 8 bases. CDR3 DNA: TGTGCCAGCAGCGCGTACGGACAGGGGTACGGGGAAAAACTGTTTTTT. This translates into CASSAYGQGYGEKLFF. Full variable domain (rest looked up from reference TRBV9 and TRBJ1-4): DSGVTQTPKHLITATGQRVTLRCSPRSGDLSVYWYQQSLDQGLQFLIQYYNGEERAKGNILERFSAQQFPDLHSELNLSSLELGDSALYFCASSAYGQGYGEKLFFGSGTQLSVL.

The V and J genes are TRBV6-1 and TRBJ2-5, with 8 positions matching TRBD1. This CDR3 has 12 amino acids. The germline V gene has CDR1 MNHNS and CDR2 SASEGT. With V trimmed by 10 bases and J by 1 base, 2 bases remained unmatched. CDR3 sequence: CATDRVQETQYF. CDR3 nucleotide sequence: TGTGCCACGGACAGGGTCCAAGAGACCCAGTACTTC.

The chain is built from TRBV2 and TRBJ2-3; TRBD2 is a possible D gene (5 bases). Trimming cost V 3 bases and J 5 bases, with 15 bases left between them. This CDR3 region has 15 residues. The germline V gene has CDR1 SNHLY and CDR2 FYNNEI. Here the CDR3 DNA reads TGTGCCAGCAGTGAGAGATTCTCGGGAATAGATACGCAGTATTTT. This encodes CASSERFSGIDTQYF.

CDR3: CASSFHGTEQETQYF. The DNA of the CDR3 is TGTGCCAGCAGTTTCCACGGGACAGAGCAAGAGACCCAGTACTTC. The V call is TRBV27, the J call TRBJ2-5, with 7 bases that match TRBD1. Germline V gives CDR1 MNHEY, CDR2 SMNVEV (reference sequence). V gave up 3 bases and J gave up 2 bases; unmatched junction bases: 6. CDR3 length: 15 residues.

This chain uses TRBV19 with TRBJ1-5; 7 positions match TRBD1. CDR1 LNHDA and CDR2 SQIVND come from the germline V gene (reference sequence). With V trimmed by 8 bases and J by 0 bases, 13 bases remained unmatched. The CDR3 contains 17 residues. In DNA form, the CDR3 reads TGTGCCAGTGGGGTGACAGGGAGGTTTAATAGCAATCAGCCCCAGCATTTT. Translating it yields CASGVTGRFNSNQPQHF.

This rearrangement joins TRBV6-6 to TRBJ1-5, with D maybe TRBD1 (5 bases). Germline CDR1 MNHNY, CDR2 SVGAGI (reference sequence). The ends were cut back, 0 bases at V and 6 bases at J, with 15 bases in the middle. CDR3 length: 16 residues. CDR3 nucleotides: TGTGCCAGCAGTTACTCGATTTCAGGGCAGGGTCAGCCCCAGCATTTT. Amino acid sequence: CASSYSISGQGQPQHF.

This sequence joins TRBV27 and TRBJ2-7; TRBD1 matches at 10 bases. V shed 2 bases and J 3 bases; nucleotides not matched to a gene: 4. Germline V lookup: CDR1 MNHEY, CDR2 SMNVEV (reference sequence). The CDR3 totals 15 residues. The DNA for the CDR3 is TGTGCCAGCAGTTTACCGGGACAGGGGCACTACGAGCAGTACTTC. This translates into CASSLPGQGHYEQYF.

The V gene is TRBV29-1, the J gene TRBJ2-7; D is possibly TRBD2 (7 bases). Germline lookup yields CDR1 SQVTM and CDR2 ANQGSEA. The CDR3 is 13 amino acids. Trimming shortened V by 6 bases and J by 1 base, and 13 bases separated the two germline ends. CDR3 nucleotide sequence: TGCAGCGTCGGGGGGCGGATGTCCTACGAGCAGTACTTC. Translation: CSVGGRMSYEQYF.

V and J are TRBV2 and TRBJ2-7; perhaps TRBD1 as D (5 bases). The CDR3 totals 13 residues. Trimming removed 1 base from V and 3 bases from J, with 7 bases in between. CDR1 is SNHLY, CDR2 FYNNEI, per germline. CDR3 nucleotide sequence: TGTGCCAGCAGTGAAGGGGGCAACTACGAGCAGTACTTC. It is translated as CASSEGGNYEQYF.

In DNA, the CDR3 is TGCAGCGTTGAGGAACAGGGGGGGACAGATACGCAGTATTTT. It codes for CSVEEQGGTDTQYF. The chain has TRBV29-1 and TRBJ2-3, with D perhaps matching TRBD1 (8 bases). The CDR3 consists of 14 residues. Germline V gene data show CDR1 as SQVTM and CDR2 as ANQGSEA. V was trimmed by 3 bases and J by 3 bases, leaving 13 bases between them.

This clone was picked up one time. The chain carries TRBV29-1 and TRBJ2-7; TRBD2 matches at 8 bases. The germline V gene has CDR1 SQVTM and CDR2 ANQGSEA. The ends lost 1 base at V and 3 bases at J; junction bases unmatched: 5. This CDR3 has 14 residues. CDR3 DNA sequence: TGCAGCGTTGAAGGGGTAGCGGGGCACTACGAGCAGTACTTC. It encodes CSVEGVAGHYEQYF.

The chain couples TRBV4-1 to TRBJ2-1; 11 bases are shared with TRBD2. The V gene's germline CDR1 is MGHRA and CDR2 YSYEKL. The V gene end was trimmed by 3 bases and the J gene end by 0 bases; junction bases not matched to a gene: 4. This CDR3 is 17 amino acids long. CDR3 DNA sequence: TGCGCCAGCAGCCAGCCAGGACTAGCGGGCTCCTACAATGAGCAGTTCTTC. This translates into CASSQPGLAGSYNEQFF.

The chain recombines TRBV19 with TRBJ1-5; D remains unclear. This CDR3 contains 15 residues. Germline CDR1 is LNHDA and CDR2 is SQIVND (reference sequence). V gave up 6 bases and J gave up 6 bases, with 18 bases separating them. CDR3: CASSDLKRVFQPQHF. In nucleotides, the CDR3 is TGTGCCAGTAGCGACCTAAAGAGGGTTTTTCAGCCCCAGCATTTT.

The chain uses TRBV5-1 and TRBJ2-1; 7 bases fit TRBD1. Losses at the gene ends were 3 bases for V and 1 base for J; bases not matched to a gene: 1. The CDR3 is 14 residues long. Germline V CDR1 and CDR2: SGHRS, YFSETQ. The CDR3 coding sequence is TGCGCCAGCAGCTGGGACAGATCCTACAATGAGCAGTTCTTC. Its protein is CASSWDRSYNEQFF.

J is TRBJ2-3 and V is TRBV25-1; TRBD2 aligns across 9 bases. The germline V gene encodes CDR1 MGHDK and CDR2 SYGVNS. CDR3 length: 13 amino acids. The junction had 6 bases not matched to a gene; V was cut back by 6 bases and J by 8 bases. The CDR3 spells CASRGAGGVTQYF. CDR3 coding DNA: TGTGCCAGCAGAGGAGCGGGAGGAGTTACGCAGTATTTT.

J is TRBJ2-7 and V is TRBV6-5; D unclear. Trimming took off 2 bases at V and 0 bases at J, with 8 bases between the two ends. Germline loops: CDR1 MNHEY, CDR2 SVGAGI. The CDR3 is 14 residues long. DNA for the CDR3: TGTGCCAGCAGTTACGCGCCCCTCTCCTACGAGCAGTACTTC. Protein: CASSYAPLSYEQYF.

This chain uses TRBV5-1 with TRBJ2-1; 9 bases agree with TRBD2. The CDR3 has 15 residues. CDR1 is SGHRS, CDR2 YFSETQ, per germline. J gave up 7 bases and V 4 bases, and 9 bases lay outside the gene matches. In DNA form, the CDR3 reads TGCGCCAGCAGCCTAGGTAGCGGGAGCGGGAATGAGCAGTTCTTC. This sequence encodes CASSLGSGSGNEQFF.

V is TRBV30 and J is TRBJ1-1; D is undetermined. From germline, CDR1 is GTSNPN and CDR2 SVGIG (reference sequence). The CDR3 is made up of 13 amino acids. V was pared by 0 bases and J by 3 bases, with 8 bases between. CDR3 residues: CAWSVRSYTEAFF. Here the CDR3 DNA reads TGTGCCTGGAGTGTTCGCAGTTACACTGAAGCTTTCTTT.

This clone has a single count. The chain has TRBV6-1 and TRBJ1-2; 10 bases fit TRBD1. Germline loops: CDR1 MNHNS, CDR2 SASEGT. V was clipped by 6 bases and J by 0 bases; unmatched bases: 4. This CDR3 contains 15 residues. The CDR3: CASRGQGLANYGYTF. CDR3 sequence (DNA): TGTGCCAGCAGGGGACAGGGGTTGGCTAACTATGGCTACACCTTC.